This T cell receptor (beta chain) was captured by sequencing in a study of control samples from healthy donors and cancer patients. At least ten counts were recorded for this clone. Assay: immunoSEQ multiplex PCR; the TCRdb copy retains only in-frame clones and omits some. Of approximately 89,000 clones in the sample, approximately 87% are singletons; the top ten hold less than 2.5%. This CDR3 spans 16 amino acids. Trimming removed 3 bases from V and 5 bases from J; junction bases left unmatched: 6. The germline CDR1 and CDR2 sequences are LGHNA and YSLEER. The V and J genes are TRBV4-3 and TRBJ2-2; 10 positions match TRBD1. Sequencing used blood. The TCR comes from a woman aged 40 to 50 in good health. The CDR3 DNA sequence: TGCGCCAGCAGCCAGGACAGGGGGTCGCGGACCGGGGAGCTGTTTTTT. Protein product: CASSQDRGSRTGELFF.